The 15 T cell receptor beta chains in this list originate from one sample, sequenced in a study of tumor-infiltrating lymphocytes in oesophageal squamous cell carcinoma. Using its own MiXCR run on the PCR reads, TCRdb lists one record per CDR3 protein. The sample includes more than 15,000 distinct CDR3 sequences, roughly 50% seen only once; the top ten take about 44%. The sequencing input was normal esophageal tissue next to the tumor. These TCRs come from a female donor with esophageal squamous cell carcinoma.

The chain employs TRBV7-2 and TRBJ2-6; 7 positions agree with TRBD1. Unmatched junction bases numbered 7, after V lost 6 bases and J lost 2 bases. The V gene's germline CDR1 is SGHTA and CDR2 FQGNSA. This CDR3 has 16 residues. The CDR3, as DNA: TGTGCCAGCAGTCCTAGTACAGGGGCTGGGGCCAACGTCCTGACTTTC. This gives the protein CASSPSTGAGANVLTF.

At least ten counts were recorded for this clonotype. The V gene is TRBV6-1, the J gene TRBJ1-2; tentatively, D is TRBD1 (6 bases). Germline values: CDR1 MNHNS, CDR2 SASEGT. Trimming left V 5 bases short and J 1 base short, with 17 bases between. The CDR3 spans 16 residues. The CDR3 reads CASSNPSGGRNYGYTF. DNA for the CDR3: TGTGCCAGCAGTAATCCCTCCGGGGGCCGTAACTATGGCTACACCTTC.

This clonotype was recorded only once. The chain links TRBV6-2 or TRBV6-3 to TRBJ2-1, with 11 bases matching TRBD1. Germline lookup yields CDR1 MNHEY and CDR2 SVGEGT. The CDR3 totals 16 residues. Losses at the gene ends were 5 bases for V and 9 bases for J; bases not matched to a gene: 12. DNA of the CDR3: TGTGCCAGCAGTGAGTCTTGGGGGACAGGGGGGTTTGAGCAGTTCTTC. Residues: CASSESWGTGGFEQFF.

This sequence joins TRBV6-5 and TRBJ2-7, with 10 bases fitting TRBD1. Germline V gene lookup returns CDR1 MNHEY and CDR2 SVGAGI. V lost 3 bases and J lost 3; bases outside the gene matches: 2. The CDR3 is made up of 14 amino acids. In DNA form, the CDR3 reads TGTGCCAGCAGTTATGACAGGGGGCGCTACGAGCAGTACTTC. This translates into CASSYDRGRYEQYF.

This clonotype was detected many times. In nucleotides, the CDR3 is TGTGCCAGCTCACCACCCCCAGGGGCACACTCTGGGGCCAACGTCCTGACTTTC. It encodes CASSPPPGAHSGANVLTF. The chain is built from TRBV18 and TRBJ2-6, with D possibly being TRBD1 (6 bases). Germline loops: CDR1 KGHSH, CDR2 LQKENI. V was clipped by 0 bases and J by 0 bases, with 12 bases between them. The CDR3 has 18 residues.

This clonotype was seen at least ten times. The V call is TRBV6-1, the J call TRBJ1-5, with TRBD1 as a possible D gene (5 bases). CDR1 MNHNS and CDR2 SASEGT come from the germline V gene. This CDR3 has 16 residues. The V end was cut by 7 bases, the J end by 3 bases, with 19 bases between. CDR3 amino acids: CASMAQLGDLNQPQHF. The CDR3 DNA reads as TGTGCCAGCATGGCCCAGCTAGGGGATCTCAATCAGCCCCAGCATTTT.

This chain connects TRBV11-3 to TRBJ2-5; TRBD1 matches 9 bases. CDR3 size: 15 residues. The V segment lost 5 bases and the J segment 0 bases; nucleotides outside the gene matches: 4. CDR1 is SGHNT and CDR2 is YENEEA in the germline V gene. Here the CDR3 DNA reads TGTGCCAGCAGCGTTCGACAGGGGGACCAAGAGACCCAGTACTTC. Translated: CASSVRQGDQETQYF.

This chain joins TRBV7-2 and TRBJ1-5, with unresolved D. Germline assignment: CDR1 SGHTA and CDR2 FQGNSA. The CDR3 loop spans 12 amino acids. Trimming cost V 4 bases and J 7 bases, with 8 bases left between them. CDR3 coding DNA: TGTGCCAGCAGCTCGACCGGGCAGCCCCAGCATTTT. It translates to CASSSTGQPQHF.

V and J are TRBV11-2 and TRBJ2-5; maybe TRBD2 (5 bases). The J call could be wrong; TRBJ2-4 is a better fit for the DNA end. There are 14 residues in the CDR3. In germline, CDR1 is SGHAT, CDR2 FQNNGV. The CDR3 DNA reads TGTGCCAGCAGCTTAGACGGACTCAAAAACATTCAGTACTTC. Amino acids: CASSLDGLKNIQYF.

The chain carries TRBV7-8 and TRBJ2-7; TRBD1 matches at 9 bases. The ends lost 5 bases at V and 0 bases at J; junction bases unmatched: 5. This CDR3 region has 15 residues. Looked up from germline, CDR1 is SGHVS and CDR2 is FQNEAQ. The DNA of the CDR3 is TGTGCCAGCAGCGAAGGACAGGGGCCCTCCTACGAGCAGTACTTC. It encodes CASSEGQGPSYEQYF.

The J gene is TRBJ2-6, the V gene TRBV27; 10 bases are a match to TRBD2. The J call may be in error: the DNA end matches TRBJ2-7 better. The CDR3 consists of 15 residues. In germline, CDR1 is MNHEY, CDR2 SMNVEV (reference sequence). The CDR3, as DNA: TGTGCCAGCATTGAGATGGCTAGCGGGAGCAATGAGCAGTACTTC. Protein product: CASIEMASGSNEQYF.

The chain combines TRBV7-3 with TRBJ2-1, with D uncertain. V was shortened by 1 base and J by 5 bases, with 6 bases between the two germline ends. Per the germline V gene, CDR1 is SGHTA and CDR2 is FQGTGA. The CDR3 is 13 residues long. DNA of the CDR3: TGTGCCAGCAGCTTAAAAGCAAACAATGAGCAGTTCTTC. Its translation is CASSLKANNEQFF. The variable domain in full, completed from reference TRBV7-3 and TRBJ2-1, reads GAGVSQTPSNKVTEKGKYVELRCDPISGHTALYWYRQSLGQGPEFLIYFQGTGAADDSGLPNDRFFAVRPEGSVSTLKIQRTERGDSAVYLCASSLKANNEQFFGPGTRLTVL.

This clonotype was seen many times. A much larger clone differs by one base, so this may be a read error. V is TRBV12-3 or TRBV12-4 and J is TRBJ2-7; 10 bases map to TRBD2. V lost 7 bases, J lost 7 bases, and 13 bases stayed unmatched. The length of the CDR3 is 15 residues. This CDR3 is CASTLGGAGGDEQYF. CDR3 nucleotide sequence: TGTGCCAGCACCCTTGGCGGAGCGGGAGGGGATGAGCAGTACTTC.

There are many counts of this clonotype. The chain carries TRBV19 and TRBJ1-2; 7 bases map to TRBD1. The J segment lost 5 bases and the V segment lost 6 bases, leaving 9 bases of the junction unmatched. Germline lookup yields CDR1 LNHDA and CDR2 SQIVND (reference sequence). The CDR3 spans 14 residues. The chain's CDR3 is CASSLDRVIYGYTF. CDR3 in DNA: TGTGCCAGTAGCCTCGACAGGGTGATTTATGGCTACACCTTC.

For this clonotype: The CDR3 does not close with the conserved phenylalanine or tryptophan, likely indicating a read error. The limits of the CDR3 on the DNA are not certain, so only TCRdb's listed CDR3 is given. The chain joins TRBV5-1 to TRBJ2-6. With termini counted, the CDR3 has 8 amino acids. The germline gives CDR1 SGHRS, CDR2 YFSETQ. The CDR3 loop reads CASSLGRS.